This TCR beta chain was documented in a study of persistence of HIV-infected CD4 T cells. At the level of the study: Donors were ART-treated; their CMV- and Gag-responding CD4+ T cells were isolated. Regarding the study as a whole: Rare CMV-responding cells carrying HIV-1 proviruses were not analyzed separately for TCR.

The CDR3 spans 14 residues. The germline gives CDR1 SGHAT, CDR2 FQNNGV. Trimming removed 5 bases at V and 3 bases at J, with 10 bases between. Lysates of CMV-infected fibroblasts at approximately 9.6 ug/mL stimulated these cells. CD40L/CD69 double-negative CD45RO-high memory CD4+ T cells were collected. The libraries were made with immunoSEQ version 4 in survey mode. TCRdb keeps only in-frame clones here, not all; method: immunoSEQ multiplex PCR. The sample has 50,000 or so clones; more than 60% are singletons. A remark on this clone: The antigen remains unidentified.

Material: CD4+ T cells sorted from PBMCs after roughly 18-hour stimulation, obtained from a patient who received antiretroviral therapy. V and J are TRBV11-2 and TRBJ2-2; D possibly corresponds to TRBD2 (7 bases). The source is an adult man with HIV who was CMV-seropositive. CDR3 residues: CASSRGADTGELFF. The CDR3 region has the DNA TGTGCCAGCAGCCGGGGGGCCGACACCGGGGAGCTGTTTTTT.